A selection of T cell receptor beta chains follows, all from one sample in a study of blood T cell repertoires in COVID-19. The method was immunoSEQ multiplex PCR; TCRdb's version includes in-frame clones alone and lacks a portion of them. The repertoire holds some 360,000 clones, with approximately 91% as singletons. The sequenced material came from PBMCs or T cells enriched from blood (not recorded which). The receptors were sampled from a woman in her twenties or thirties who had been exposed to COVID-19. Each CDR3 is given with its conserved first and last residue. The D gene is left open where the match is weak. Size values are once, few and many counts, or a class for expanded clones, and some rows have none.

v_gene	abundance	j_gene	d_gene	CDR3nt	CDR3aa
TRBV28	few	TRBJ1-1	-	TGTGCCAGCAGTTTCCAGGGGATGAACACTGAAGCTTTCTTT	CASSFQGMNTEAFF
TRBV28	once	TRBJ2-1	TRBD2	TGTGCCAGCAGTTCCCCCCCGGGACTAGGGGCAAACAATGAGCAGTTCTTC	CASSSPPGLGANNEQFF
TRBV12-5	-	TRBJ1-2	-	TGTGCTAGTGGTTTGGTCGGGTATGGCTACACCTTC	CASGLVGYGYTF
TRBV6-5	-	TRBJ2-3	-	TGTGCCAGCAGTTCTCTGGGTAGCCCCTACACAGATACGCAGTATTTT	CASSSLGSPYTDTQYF
TRBV27	-	TRBJ2-1	-	TGTGCCAGCAGTCGAAACCAGTACAATGAGCAGTTCTTC	CASSRNQYNEQFF
TRBV12-5	-	TRBJ2-2	-	TGTGCTAGTGGTTTGGGGCCACATCCCACCGGGGAGCTGTTTTTT	CASGLGPHPTGELFF
TRBV7-2	-	TRBJ2-1	TRBD1	TGTGCCAGCAGGTGGGACAGTTTCTACAATGAGCAGTTCTTC	CASRWDSFYNEQFF
TRBV19	-	TRBJ1-1	-	TGTGCCAGTAGTCGATCCGGGTTGAACACTGAAGCTTTCTTT	CASSRSGLNTEAFF
TRBV29-1	-	TRBJ1-1	TRBD1	TGCAGCGTGACAGGGATCACTGAAGCTTTCTTT	CSVTGITEAFF
TRBV27	-	TRBJ2-7	TRBD1	TGTGCCAGCAGTTTTGATGGGGCAGGGGGCCGCGAGCAGTACTTC	CASSFDGAGGREQYF
TRBV28	-	TRBJ2-7	TRBD1	TGTGCCAGCACCGCGCCCCCAGGGGGCGAGTACTTC	CASTAPPGGEYF
TRBV11-3	-	TRBJ1-2	-	TGTGCCAGCAGCCTAGACCAGGAGGGGAACTATGGCTACACCTTC	CASSLDQEGNYGYTF
TRBV2	-	TRBJ1-3	-	TGTGCCAGCCGGGGGGGCTCTGGAAACACCATATATTTT	CASRGGSGNTIYF
TRBV25-1	-	TRBJ2-1	TRBD1	TGTGCGTCCGGGACAGGGGGCAGGGGGGCAGGGAATGAGCAGTTCTTC	CASGTGGRGAGNEQFF
TRBV28	-	TRBJ1-3	-	TGTGCCAGCAGTTTGGTTAAGTCTGCCGGTTCTGGAAACACCATATATTTT	CASSLVKSAGSGNTIYF
TRBV7-9	-	TRBJ2-7	TRBD2	TGTGCCGCCGCCCGACTAGCGGGAACCTACGAGCAGTACTTC	CAAARLAGTYEQYF
TRBV28	-	TRBJ2-5	-	TGTGCCAGCAGTTTGTACAGACAAGAGACCCAGTACTTC	CASSLYRQETQYF
TRBV5-1	-	TRBJ2-7	TRBD2	TGCGCCAGCAGCTTGGCATTCGATAGCGGGAGCTCCTACGAGCAGTACTTC	CASSLAFDSGSSYEQYF
TRBV5-1	-	TRBJ2-5	TRBD1	TGCGCCAGCAGCCCAGGACAGGGGGAGACCCAGTACTTC	CASSPGQGETQYF
TRBV28	-	TRBJ2-6	-	TGTGCCAGCAGTTTATCCCACAAACAGGGATCTGGGGCCAACGTCCTGACTTTC	CASSLSHKQGSGANVLTF
TRBV9	-	TRBJ2-3	-	TGTGCCAGCAGCGTCGAGGTTCTCTTCACAGATACGCAGTATTTT	CASSVEVLFTDTQYF
TRBV7-9	-	TRBJ2-5	TRBD1	TGTGCCAGCAGCCTCGACAGGGAAATTCGAGAGACCCAGTACTTC	CASSLDREIRETQYF
TRBV7-9	-	TRBJ1-2	-	TGTGCCAGCGGCCCGGACATCGAGGGCTACACCTTC	CASGPDIEGYTF
TRBV5-1	-	TRBJ1-1	TRBD1	TGCGCCAGCAGACAGGGGCTTTTGAACACTGAAGCTTTCTTT	CASRQGLLNTEAFF
TRBV12-3/TRBV12-4	-	TRBJ1-1	TRBD1	TGTGCCAGCAGAAACAGGGGTTATGGAGCTTTCTTT	CASRNRGYGAFF
TRBV14	-	TRBJ2-6	-	TGTGCCAGCAGCCATCAGTTCTCCGGGGCCAACGTCCTGACTTTC	CASSHQFSGANVLTF
TRBV7-9	-	TRBJ1-1	-	TGTGCCAGCAGCGACGACAGGAACACTGAAGCTTTCTTT	CASSDDRNTEAFF
TRBV13	-	TRBJ2-3	-	TGTGCCAGCAGCTTTGGGGCAGGGGGCACAGATACGCAGTATTTT	CASSFGAGGTDTQYF
TRBV28	-	TRBJ1-2	-	TGTGCCAGCAGTTTAGACAGCTATAACTATGGCTACACCTTC	CASSLDSYNYGYTF
TRBV7-3	-	TRBJ2-5	TRBD2	TGTGCCAGCAGCCCGGGGGGAGTGGCAGGGCTAAGGGAGACCCAGTACTTC	CASSPGGVAGLRETQYF
TRBV18	-	TRBJ1-5	-	TGTGCCAGCTCACCCCGCGGGCTTCAGCCCCAGCATTTT	CASSPRGLQPQHF
TRBV6-5	-	TRBJ2-1	-	TGTGCTCTTATTGGAGGGGCCATAAACAATGAGCAGTTCTTC	CALIGGAINNEQFF
TRBV13	-	TRBJ2-1	TRBD2	TGTGCCAGCAGCTTTGGACCGGGACTAGCGGGAGGGCGGAATGAGCAGTTCTTC	CASSFGPGLAGGRNEQFF
TRBV28	few	TRBJ1-3	-	TGTGCCAGCAGTTTGCGACAGAGTGGAAACACCATATATTTT	CASSLRQSGNTIYF
TRBV3-1/TRBV3-2	-	TRBJ2-7	-	TGTGCCAGCAGCCTAAACGCAGCGCTCTACGAGCAGTACTTC	CASSLNAALYEQYF
TRBV29-1	-	TRBJ1-2	-	TGCAGCGCACTCCGGGACACTTCTAACTATGGCTACACCTTC	CSALRDTSNYGYTF
TRBV5-4	-	TRBJ2-5	-	TGTGCCAGCAGCTTGATCCGCCAAGAGACCCAGTACTTC	CASSLIRQETQYF
TRBV5-1	-	TRBJ2-1	-	TGCGCCAGCAGCTTGGCCCGTCAAGGGAGAATAGAGAATGAGCAGTTCTTC	CASSLARQGRIENEQFF
TRBV5-4	-	TRBJ1-1	-	TGTGCCAGCAGCCTGCCTGGAAGGGGAAACACTGAAGCTTTCTTT	CASSLPGRGNTEAFF
TRBV14	-	TRBJ1-1	-	TGTGCCAGCAGCCGCTATATGGGGGGTGAAGCTTTCTTT	CASSRYMGGEAFF
TRBV11-2	-	TRBJ1-6	-	TGTGCCAGCAGCTTAGATCCAGGACTCTGGTCACCCCTCCACTTT	CASSLDPGLWSPLHF
TRBV30	-	TRBJ2-1	TRBD2	TGTGCCTTAAATAGCGGGAGGCGATACAATGAGCAGTTCTTC	CALNSGRRYNEQFF
TRBV2	-	TRBJ2-1	TRBD2	TGTGCCAGGGGACTAGCGGGAGACAATGAGCAGTTCTTC	CARGLAGDNEQFF
TRBV9	-	TRBJ2-2	-	TGTGCCAGCCATGGCCTTAGGGAGTCGAACACCGGGGAGCTGTTTTTT	CASHGLRESNTGELFF
TRBV15	-	TRBJ1-5	TRBD1	TGTGCCACCAGCAGGGGGGACAGGGGGCACCAGCCCCAGCATTTT	CATSRGDRGHQPQHF
TRBV10-2	once	TRBJ2-7	TRBD2	TGCGCCAGCAGCCGGGGGGGAGGGCTGGAGCAGTACTTC	CASSRGGGLEQYF
TRBV19	-	TRBJ1-5	-	TGTGCCAGTAGCGAACAGGGAGCTGGCAATCAGCCCCAGCATTTT	CASSEQGAGNQPQHF
TRBV15	few	TRBJ2-1	TRBD2	TGTGCCACCAGCGGAGCGCCTAGCGGGGGAAACAATGAGCAGTTCTTC	CATSGAPSGGNNEQFF
TRBV6-5	-	TRBJ2-7	-	TGTGCCAGCAGTTCGGACTCGCCCTACGAGCAGTACTTC	CASSSDSPYEQYF
TRBV7-3	-	TRBJ1-1	-	TGTGCCAGCAGCCCTGACAGGCTCACTGAAGCTTTCTTT	CASSPDRLTEAFF
TRBV19	-	TRBJ2-3	-	TGTGCCAGTAGCGGGGGGCCATCACCCGAAGATACGCAGTATTTT	CASSGGPSPEDTQYF
TRBV18	-	TRBJ2-4	TRBD2	TGTGCCAGCTCTCAACTAGGTACAGCGGGAGTAGCCAAAAACATTCAGTACTTC	CASSQLGTAGVAKNIQYF
TRBV27	-	TRBJ2-1	-	TGTGCCAGCAGTTTCTCCTCGACAGGTCTCTCCTACAATGAGCAGTTCTTC	CASSFSSTGLSYNEQFF
TRBV2	-	TRBJ2-3	TRBD2	TGTGCCAGCAGCCCACTAGCGGGAGTTATAGATACGCAGTATTTT	CASSPLAGVIDTQYF